The clone carrying this TCR beta chain was seen only a few times. The antigen remains unidentified. A sample-barcoded 5' primer and a J-beta primer mix were used in a second PCR of about 6 to 11 cycles. Using its own MiXCR run on the 5' RACE reads, TCRdb lists one record per CDR3 protein. The table shows around 650,000 distinct CDR3 sequences, with 40% to 45% occurring only once. V lost 4 bases and J lost 9; bases outside the gene matches: 10. Germline CDR1 is SGHDT and CDR2 is YYEEEE. The CDR3 runs to 15 residues. This specimen belongs to a study of blood T cells in healthy people across ages. Study in general: Per two T cells, template switching captured roughly one barcoded beta molecule. Study-wide results and limits: The study found TCR beta diversity correlated strongly with naive T cell percentage.

The donors, healthy Caucasians from Russia, were aged about 6 to 95. The chain combines TRBV5-6 with TRBJ1-5, with 10 bases matching TRBD1. The specimen was blood. This clonotype was obtained from a man aged 80 or over in good health. The CDR3 here is CASSRDRGRAGPQHF. The CDR3 nucleotides read TGTGCCAGCAGCAGGGACAGGGGCCGAGCGGGGCCCCAGCATTTT.